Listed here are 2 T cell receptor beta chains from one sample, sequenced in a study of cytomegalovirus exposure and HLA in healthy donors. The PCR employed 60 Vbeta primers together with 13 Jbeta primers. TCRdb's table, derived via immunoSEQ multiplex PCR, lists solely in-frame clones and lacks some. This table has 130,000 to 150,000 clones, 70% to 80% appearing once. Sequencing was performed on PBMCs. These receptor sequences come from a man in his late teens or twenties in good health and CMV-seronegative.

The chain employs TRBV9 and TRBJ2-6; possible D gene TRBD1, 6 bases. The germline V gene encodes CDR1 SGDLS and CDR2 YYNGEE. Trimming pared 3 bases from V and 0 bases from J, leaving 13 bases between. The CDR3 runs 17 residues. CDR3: CASSEHSGVSGANVLTF. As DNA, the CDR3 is TGTGCCAGCAGCGAACATTCAGGGGTCTCTGGGGCCAACGTCCTGACTTTC.

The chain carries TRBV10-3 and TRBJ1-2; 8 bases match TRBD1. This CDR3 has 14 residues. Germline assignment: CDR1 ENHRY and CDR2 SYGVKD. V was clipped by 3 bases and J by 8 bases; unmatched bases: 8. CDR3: CAISDSDRAQGYTF. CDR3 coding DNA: TGTGCCATCAGTGATTCGGACAGGGCACAAGGCTACACCTTC.